Listed below are T cell receptor beta chains from one sample, sequenced in a study of T cells in Graves' hyperthyroidism and ophthalmopathy. TCRdb reprocessed the multiplex PCR reads via MiXCR and lists one record per CDR3 protein. Here the sample spans around 420,000 distinct CDR3 sequences, roughly 13% being singletons. The specimen sequenced was blood. Every receptor here comes from a woman younger than 35 with Graves' hyperthyroidism. Each CDR3 is given with its conserved first and last residue. The order of the fields is V gene, J gene, D gene, clone size, CDR3 DNA, CDR3 protein. The D gene is left open where the match is weak. Where a row states a size, it is once, few, many or the class of an expanded clone; other rows omit it.

v_call: TRBV9; j_call: TRBJ1-3; d_call: .; clone_size: .; cdr3_nt: TGTGCCAGCAGCGCGACAGACTCTGGAAACACCATATATTTT; cdr3_aa: CASSATDSGNTIYF
v_call: TRBV12-3/TRBV12-4; j_call: TRBJ2-2; d_call: TRBD2; clone_size: many; cdr3_nt: TGTGCCAGCGGACGGACTAGCGGGAGGGCCGACACCGGGGAGCTGTTTTTT; cdr3_aa: CASGRTSGRADTGELFF
v_call: TRBV25-1; j_call: TRBJ2-1; d_call: .; clone_size: .; cdr3_nt: TGTGCCAGCAGTGAATGGGAAGGGCCCAATGAGCAGTTCTTC; cdr3_aa: CASSEWEGPNEQFF
v_call: TRBV7-9; j_call: TRBJ2-7; d_call: TRBD1; clone_size: .; cdr3_nt: TGTGCCAGCAGCCCACACCCCGGGACAGGGTTCTACGAGCAGTACTTC; cdr3_aa: CASSPHPGTGFYEQYF
v_call: TRBV28; j_call: TRBJ2-7; d_call: TRBD1; clone_size: many; cdr3_nt: TGTGCCAGCCGCGGGACAGGGGGCAACTACGAGCAGTACTTC; cdr3_aa: CASRGTGGNYEQYF
v_call: TRBV19; j_call: TRBJ2-7; d_call: .; clone_size: many; cdr3_nt: TGTGCCAGAGGAATTCGGGCAGGGGCGGACTACGAGCAGTACTTC; cdr3_aa: CARGIRAGADYEQYF
v_call: TRBV7-8; j_call: TRBJ1-2; d_call: .; clone_size: many; cdr3_nt: TGTGCCAGCAGCTTAGTCACGGGAGAACTCCTCGTCGACTATGGCTACACCTTC; cdr3_aa: CASSLVTGELLVDYGYTF
v_call: TRBV12-3/TRBV12-4; j_call: TRBJ2-7; d_call: .; clone_size: many; cdr3_nt: TGTGCCAGCAGTTTTCACTCCTACGAGCAGTACTTC; cdr3_aa: CASSFHSYEQYF
v_call: TRBV4-2; j_call: TRBJ2-7; d_call: .; clone_size: .; cdr3_nt: TGTGCCAGCAGCCAAGATATGCCCTACGAGCAGTACTTC; cdr3_aa: CASSQDMPYEQYF
v_call: TRBV7-9; j_call: TRBJ2-1; d_call: TRBD2; clone_size: many; cdr3_nt: TGTGCCAGCAGCGTGGCGGGAGGAGGGGATGAGCAGTTCTTC; cdr3_aa: CASSVAGGGDEQFF
v_call: TRBV28; j_call: TRBJ2-7; d_call: .; clone_size: many; cdr3_nt: TGTGCCAGCAGGCTAGCCCAAATCTACGAGCAGTACTTC; cdr3_aa: CASRLAQIYEQYF
v_call: TRBV27; j_call: TRBJ1-1; d_call: .; clone_size: many; cdr3_nt: TGTGCCAGCAGTTTATCCTCAGTCCCGACGGGCACTGAAGCTTTCTTT; cdr3_aa: CASSLSSVPTGTEAFF
v_call: TRBV4-3; j_call: TRBJ1-5; d_call: TRBD1; clone_size: .; cdr3_nt: TGCACCAGCAGCCAAGTAAGGGGGCAGGGCAATCAGCCCCAGCATTTT; cdr3_aa: CTSSQVRGQGNQPQHF
v_call: TRBV12-3/TRBV12-4; j_call: TRBJ1-6; d_call: .; clone_size: many; cdr3_nt: TGTGCCAGCAGCGGCCGGGGCCGGCGAACCTCCTATAATTCACCCCTCCACTTT; cdr3_aa: CASSGRGRRTSYNSPLHF
v_call: TRBV28; j_call: TRBJ2-7; d_call: .; clone_size: many; cdr3_nt: TGTGCCAGCCGCGGGCCAAGTGAGCAGTACTTC; cdr3_aa: CASRGPSEQYF
v_call: TRBV29-1; j_call: TRBJ2-2; d_call: .; clone_size: many; cdr3_nt: TGCAGCGTTGACCGACTATCGGGCACCGGGGAGCTGTTTTTT; cdr3_aa: CSVDRLSGTGELFF
v_call: TRBV20-1; j_call: TRBJ2-7; d_call: .; clone_size: few; cdr3_nt: TGCAGTGCCTTCGGGACTGGGTACGAGCAGTACTTC; cdr3_aa: CSAFGTGYEQYF
v_call: TRBV28; j_call: TRBJ1-2; d_call: .; clone_size: many; cdr3_nt: TGTGCCAGCAGTCCCCCCGGGGTTTCCCTTTTCTACACCTTC; cdr3_aa: CASSPPGVSLFYTF
v_call: TRBV28; j_call: TRBJ2-1; d_call: TRBD1; clone_size: many; cdr3_nt: TGTGCCAGCAGTTTATACTATGGGCGACAGGGGGTCAATGAGCAGTTCTTC; cdr3_aa: CASSLYYGRQGVNEQFF
v_call: TRBV14; j_call: TRBJ2-1; d_call: .; clone_size: .; cdr3_nt: TGTGCCAGCAGCCAAATCGGGTTTTCGGGCTCCTACAATGAGCAGTTCTTC; cdr3_aa: CASSQIGFSGSYNEQFF
v_call: TRBV6-2/TRBV6-3; j_call: TRBJ2-1; d_call: TRBD2; clone_size: .; cdr3_nt: TGTGCCAGCAGGGGACTAGCGGGACACTACAATGAGCAGTTCTTC; cdr3_aa: CASRGLAGHYNEQFF
v_call: TRBV9; j_call: TRBJ2-1; d_call: .; clone_size: .; cdr3_nt: TGTGCCAGCAGCGTAAGTGAGTACAATGAGCAGTTCTTC; cdr3_aa: CASSVSEYNEQFF
v_call: TRBV11-2; j_call: TRBJ2-3; d_call: TRBD2; clone_size: .; cdr3_nt: TGTGCCAGCAGCTCCGGGACTAGCGGGAGGAGGTGGTCCGATACGCAGTATTTT; cdr3_aa: CASSSGTSGRRWSDTQYF
v_call: TRBV20-1; j_call: TRBJ2-3; d_call: .; clone_size: many; cdr3_nt: TGCAGTGCTAGAGATGGTCCTAGCACAGATACGCAGTATTTT; cdr3_aa: CSARDGPSTDTQYF
v_call: TRBV20-1; j_call: TRBJ2-7; d_call: TRBD1; clone_size: many; cdr3_nt: TGCAGTGCTAGAGATAAGGGGGCAGGAGAGCAGTACTTC; cdr3_aa: CSARDKGAGEQYF
v_call: TRBV6-1; j_call: TRBJ1-5; d_call: .; clone_size: .; cdr3_nt: TGTGCCAGCAGTGAATCAGGGAGCAGCAATCAGCCCCAGCATTTT; cdr3_aa: CASSESGSSNQPQHF
v_call: TRBV7-8; j_call: TRBJ1-1; d_call: .; clone_size: many; cdr3_nt: TGTGCCAGCAGCAATCGCAGGGGTTATAAGGCTGAAGCTTTCTTT; cdr3_aa: CASSNRRGYKAEAFF
v_call: TRBV7-9; j_call: TRBJ1-3; d_call: TRBD1; clone_size: .; cdr3_nt: TGTGCCAGCAGCTTCGGGACAGGGGAATCTGGAAACACCATATATTTT; cdr3_aa: CASSFGTGESGNTIYF
v_call: TRBV29-1; j_call: TRBJ1-2; d_call: TRBD1; clone_size: .; cdr3_nt: TGCAGCGTTGCCCTGGGACAGGGGATAAACTATGGCTACACCTTC; cdr3_aa: CSVALGQGINYGYTF
v_call: TRBV12-5; j_call: TRBJ2-5; d_call: TRBD2; clone_size: many; cdr3_nt: TGTGCTAGTGGTTCTAGCGGGAGAGAAGGGGAGACCCAGTACTTC; cdr3_aa: CASGSSGREGETQYF
v_call: TRBV5-1; j_call: TRBJ2-7; d_call: TRBD2; clone_size: many; cdr3_nt: TGCGCCAGCAGCCCGACCGCGGGGGGGATGCTCGAGCAGTACTTC; cdr3_aa: CASSPTAGGMLEQYF
v_call: TRBV20-1; j_call: TRBJ2-3; d_call: TRBD2; clone_size: many; cdr3_nt: TGCAGTGCTAGGGAATTTAGCGGGAGAGCCACAGATACGCAGTATTTT; cdr3_aa: CSAREFSGRATDTQYF
v_call: TRBV5-1; j_call: TRBJ1-1; d_call: .; clone_size: many; cdr3_nt: TGCGCCAGCAGCCCCAACGGGGTGTTGGACACTGAAGCTTTCTTT; cdr3_aa: CASSPNGVLDTEAFF
v_call: TRBV7-2; j_call: TRBJ2-4; d_call: .; clone_size: few; cdr3_nt: TGTGCCAGCAGCTTAGCGGGAGTGCGGGACAAAAACATTCAGTACTTC; cdr3_aa: CASSLAGVRDKNIQYF
v_call: TRBV28; j_call: TRBJ2-3; d_call: TRBD2; clone_size: many; cdr3_nt: TGTGCCAGCAGTTTAGAGATAGCGGGACTAGGCCCAGATACGCAGTATTTT; cdr3_aa: CASSLEIAGLGPDTQYF
v_call: TRBV20-1; j_call: TRBJ2-3; d_call: TRBD2; clone_size: many; cdr3_nt: TGCAGTGCTAGAGTTGGGGGAGGGCCCTTTTCGGGCACAGATACGCAGTATTTT; cdr3_aa: CSARVGGGPFSGTDTQYF
v_call: TRBV7-9; j_call: TRBJ1-2; d_call: TRBD1; clone_size: many; cdr3_nt: TGTGCCAGCAACCTGGACAGGGCTAACTATGGCTACACCTTC; cdr3_aa: CASNLDRANYGYTF
v_call: TRBV2; j_call: TRBJ2-3; d_call: .; clone_size: many; cdr3_nt: TGTGCCAGCACTAGATCCAGCACAGATACGCAGTATTTT; cdr3_aa: CASTRSSTDTQYF
v_call: TRBV24-1; j_call: TRBJ2-1; d_call: .; clone_size: many; cdr3_nt: TGTGCCACCAGTGATAGTGGGAGCAGGAGATACAATGAGCAGTTCTTC; cdr3_aa: CATSDSGSRRYNEQFF
v_call: TRBV9; j_call: TRBJ2-3; d_call: .; clone_size: .; cdr3_nt: TGTGCCAGCACTACCGGGCAGGGGAGCACAGATACGCAGTATTTT; cdr3_aa: CASTTGQGSTDTQYF
v_call: TRBV7-2; j_call: TRBJ2-5; d_call: .; clone_size: many; cdr3_nt: TGTGCCAGCAGCCAATTAGCTGCTGAGACCCAGTACTTC; cdr3_aa: CASSQLAAETQYF
v_call: TRBV10-3; j_call: TRBJ1-2; d_call: .; clone_size: many; cdr3_nt: TGTGCCATCAGTTATTCGGCGGGGGGCATAGGCTACACCTTC; cdr3_aa: CAISYSAGGIGYTF
v_call: TRBV7-2; j_call: TRBJ2-3; d_call: .; clone_size: many; cdr3_nt: TGTGCCAGCAGCTTATGGGGCGGGATTGGCACAGATACGCAGTATTTT; cdr3_aa: CASSLWGGIGTDTQYF
v_call: TRBV28; j_call: TRBJ2-3; d_call: .; clone_size: few; cdr3_nt: TGTGCCGGCAGTTTCAGCACAGATACGCAGTATTTT; cdr3_aa: CAGSFSTDTQYF
v_call: TRBV15; j_call: TRBJ1-1; d_call: .; clone_size: many; cdr3_nt: TGTGCCACCAGCAGAGATAGGAGTGGCACTGAAGCTTTCTTT; cdr3_aa: CATSRDRSGTEAFF
v_call: TRBV5-1; j_call: TRBJ2-3; d_call: TRBD2; clone_size: few; cdr3_nt: TGCGCCAGCAGCTGGGAGGGTCCTAGCGGGAGTAGAGATACGCAGTATTTT; cdr3_aa: CASSWEGPSGSRDTQYF
v_call: TRBV27; j_call: TRBJ2-7; d_call: .; clone_size: .; cdr3_nt: TGTGCCAGCATAACTTACGAGCAGTACTTC; cdr3_aa: CASITYEQYF
v_call: TRBV7-2; j_call: TRBJ2-1; d_call: TRBD2; clone_size: many; cdr3_nt: TGTGCCAGCAGCTTAGAACTAGCGGGAGGAAATGAGCAGTTCTTC; cdr3_aa: CASSLELAGGNEQFF
v_call: TRBV7-9; j_call: TRBJ2-1; d_call: TRBD2; clone_size: .; cdr3_nt: TGTGCCAGCAGCCGCGGGACTAGCGCCCACAATGAGCAGTTCTTC; cdr3_aa: CASSRGTSAHNEQFF
v_call: TRBV19; j_call: TRBJ1-1; d_call: .; clone_size: many; cdr3_nt: TGTGCCAGTAGTACAGAGACGCGAACTGAAGCTTTCTTT; cdr3_aa: CASSTETRTEAFF
v_call: TRBV28; j_call: TRBJ1-2; d_call: TRBD1; clone_size: many; cdr3_nt: TGTGCCAGCAGGGCAGGGGGCAGGGACTATGGCTACACCTTC; cdr3_aa: CASRAGGRDYGYTF
v_call: TRBV28; j_call: TRBJ2-3; d_call: TRBD2; clone_size: many; cdr3_nt: TGTGCCAGCAGGGGACTAGCGGAGGGAGATACGCAGTATTTT; cdr3_aa: CASRGLAEGDTQYF
v_call: TRBV11-2; j_call: TRBJ2-1; d_call: TRBD2; clone_size: few; cdr3_nt: TGTGCCAGCAGCTTCCCATCAAGCGGGAGGGTTACCTACAATGAGCAGTTCTTC; cdr3_aa: CASSFPSSGRVTYNEQFF
v_call: TRBV28; j_call: TRBJ2-5; d_call: .; clone_size: many; cdr3_nt: TGTGCCAGCCAGGATGCCTTACAAGAGACCCAGTACTTC; cdr3_aa: CASQDALQETQYF
v_call: TRBV28; j_call: TRBJ2-3; d_call: TRBD2; clone_size: many; cdr3_nt: TGTGCCAGCAGCGGACTAGCGGGGGCGGGAGATACGCAGTATTTT; cdr3_aa: CASSGLAGAGDTQYF
v_call: TRBV7-2; j_call: TRBJ2-1; d_call: .; clone_size: many; cdr3_nt: TGTGCCAGCAGCTTAAGGTTGGGTTCGCGGGGCGATGAGCAGTTCTTC; cdr3_aa: CASSLRLGSRGDEQFF
v_call: TRBV10-2; j_call: TRBJ1-2; d_call: .; clone_size: few; cdr3_nt: TGCGCCACCCGGCGGGGGCCGGACTATGGCTACACCTTC; cdr3_aa: CATRRGPDYGYTF
v_call: TRBV29-1; j_call: TRBJ2-7; d_call: TRBD2; clone_size: few; cdr3_nt: TGCAGCGTCTACCGCGCGCCGACACGCGAGGGACTAGCGGGATGGTTTAGGTCCTACGAGCAGTACTTC; cdr3_aa: CSVYRAPTREGLAGWFRSYEQYF
v_call: TRBV3-1; j_call: TRBJ2-4; d_call: .; clone_size: many; cdr3_nt: TGTGCCAGCAGCCTGCGGGATCTTGGGGCCAAAAACATTCAGTACTTC; cdr3_aa: CASSLRDLGAKNIQYF
v_call: TRBV28; j_call: TRBJ1-4; d_call: .; clone_size: many; cdr3_nt: TGTGCCAGCAGTTTCAGCGAAAAACTGTTTTTT; cdr3_aa: CASSFSEKLFF